The 27 T cell receptor beta chains reported below all come from one sample, sequenced in a study of tumor-infiltrating lymphocytes in oesophageal squamous cell carcinoma. TCRdb redid the calling of the PCR reads with MiXCR, one entry per CDR3 protein. The sample has about 21,000 distinct CDR3 sequences; more than 30% are singletons. The material sequenced was esophageal tumor tissue. The receptors come from a male donor with esophageal squamous cell carcinoma.

The genes are TRBV12-3 or TRBV12-4 and TRBJ2-3; a weak D match, TRBD2 (6 bases). The CDR3 covers 15 residues. Trimming cost V 3 bases and J 3 bases, with 13 bases left between them. The CDR3 nucleotides read TGTGCCAGCAGTTTTTTCCGGGGGAGGACAGATACGCAGTATTTT. This codes for CASSFFRGRTDTQYF.

This clonotype was found a few times. This rearrangement joins TRBV11-3 to TRBJ2-1; 7 nucleotides match TRBD2. Trimming removed 2 bases from V and 6 bases from J; junction bases left unmatched: 1. CDR3 length equals 13 residues. Germline-derived CDR1 and CDR2 are SGHNT and YENEEA. Written as DNA, the CDR3 is TGTGCCAGCAGCTTACGGGGGGTCAATGAGCAGTTCTTC. It yields the protein CASSLRGVNEQFF.

There are a few counts of this clonotype. The gene calls are TRBV7-4 and TRBJ2-7; 7 bases match TRBD2. The DNA end is a closer match to TRBJ2-1, so the J assignment may be wrong. The CDR3 contains 20 residues. The germline CDR1 and CDR2 sequences are SGHVT and SQSDAQ. DNA of the CDR3: TGTGCCAGCAGCTTAGCGCATGGGGGGGGAGACAGAAGCTCCTACAATGAGCAGTTCTTC. Translation: CASSLAHGGGDRSSYNEQFF.

This clonotype appeared many times. This chain connects TRBV12-3 or TRBV12-4 to TRBJ2-5; a possible D gene is TRBD2 (5 bases). There are 13 residues in the CDR3. Trimming pared 3 bases from V and 7 bases from J, leaving 12 bases between. CDR3 sequence reads: CASSFSDGGTQYF. CDR3 nucleotides: TGTGCCAGCAGTTTTTCCGATGGAGGGACCCAGTACTTC.

The sample holds many counts of this clonotype. J is TRBJ1-5 and V is TRBV27; D not resolved. The V gene lost 3 bases and the J gene lost 1 base, with 7 bases spanning the gap. Per the germline V gene, CDR1 is MNHEY and CDR2 is SMNVEV (reference sequence). This CDR3 is 14 amino acids long. The DNA for the CDR3 is TGTGCCAGCAGTTTTGGGCAGAGCAATCAGCCCCAGCATTTT. This codes for CASSFGQSNQPQHF.

Concerning this clonotype itself: The conserved phenylalanine or tryptophan is not found at the CDR3 terminus, so this likely reflects a read error. No DNA is shown, since the ends of the CDR3 on it are uncertain; the CDR3 is the one TCRdb lists. The V call is TRBV7-2, the J call TRBJ2-1; TRBD1 reflects the table's D call only, with no check against the DNA. The CDR3 is made up of 16 amino acids, end residues included. Germline V gene lookup returns CDR1 SGHTA and CDR2 FQGNSA. The CDR3 sequence: CASRWTGLTSPLHFGN.

The CDR3 is CASSPLVGGGGRPSSYEQFF. DNA for the CDR3: TGTGCCAGCAGTCCCCTGGTCGGAGGTGGCGGGCGCCCTAGCTCCTACGAGCAGTTCTTC. The chain has TRBV6-6 and TRBJ2-4; a possible D gene is TRBD2 (5 bases). The J call is doubtful: the DNA matches TRBJ2-1 better. The germline V gene encodes CDR1 MNHNY and CDR2 SVGAGI (reference sequence). There are 20 residues in the CDR3.

Ten or more counts support this clonotype. J is TRBJ2-7 and V is TRBV14; 14 bases line up with TRBD2. With V trimmed by 5 bases and J by 2 bases, 5 bases remained unmatched. The CDR3 spans 16 residues. Germline values: CDR1 SGHDN, CDR2 FVKESK. CDR3 protein: CASSGQTSGGAYEQYF. CDR3 in DNA: TGTGCCAGCAGCGGACAGACTAGCGGGGGGGCCTACGAGCAGTACTTC.

Many counts were recorded for this clonotype. The J gene is TRBJ2-5, the V gene TRBV10-3, with D possibly matching TRBD2 (7 bases). The V end lost 10 bases, the J end lost 1 base, and 22 bases lay between the germline ends. CDR3 size: 16 residues. The germline gives CDR1 ENHRY, CDR2 SYGVKD. CDR3 protein: CATARGGGASQETQYF. The CDR3 region has the DNA TGTGCCACCGCGAGGGGGGGGGGGGCAAGCCAAGAGACCCAGTACTTC.

In the case of this clonotype: It is unclear where the CDR3 begins or ends on the DNA, so no DNA is shown, and the CDR3 is as TCRdb lists it. This chain connects TRBV5-1 to TRBJ2-7; the D call in the table, TRBD1, was not verified against the DNA. Germline values: CDR1 SGHRS, CDR2 YFSETQ. The CDR3 length is 15 residues, termini included. CDR3: CASSLGQAGWLHLRF.

This chain connects TRBV6-5 to TRBJ1-2, with a weak D call TRBD1 (5 bases). The V end was cut by 7 bases, the J end by 4 bases, with 19 bases between. The CDR3 has 15 residues. Per the germline V gene, CDR1 is MNHEY and CDR2 is SVGAGI. CDR3 nucleotides: TGTGCCAGCACTCCCAGGGAGGAGGGGCTCTATGGCTACACCTTC. It yields the protein CASTPREEGLYGYTF.

In its sample, this clonotype was seen a few times. This clone may be a read error of a much larger clone one base away. The chain uses TRBV6-1 and TRBJ2-5; no firm D call. Per the germline V gene, CDR1 is MNHNS and CDR2 is SASEGT. The CDR3 runs 12 residues. Deletions cut 5 bases from V and 11 bases from J, with 15 bases between. In nucleotides, the CDR3 is TGTGCCAGCAGTCCCCCCGACAATGAGCAGTACTTC. Translating it yields CASSPPDNEQYF.

This clonotype was picked up many times. The chain has TRBV2 and TRBJ2-7, with 9 positions matching TRBD2. The trim removed 8 bases at V and 6 bases at J, leaving 11 bases unmatched. The CDR3 contains 14 residues. Per germline, CDR1 SNHLY and CDR2 FYNNEI. Here the CDR3 DNA reads TGTGCCAGCGCGTGGGGTGAGACTAGCGGCGAGCAGTACTTC. Amino acids: CASAWGETSGEQYF.

This clonotype came up a few times. V and J are TRBV18 and TRBJ2-5, with D perhaps matching TRBD1 (6 bases). This CDR3 comprises 13 residues. Germline V gives CDR1 KGHSH, CDR2 LQKENI. V was cut by 3 bases and J by 4 bases, with 9 bases left in between. In nucleotides, the CDR3 is TGTGCCAGCTCACCGGGCAGGGGAGAGACCCAGTACTTC. Its translation is CASSPGRGETQYF.

The V call is TRBV20-1, the J call TRBJ2-3, with D perhaps TRBD1 or TRBD2 (5 bases each). The end of the DNA aligns better with TRBJ2-1, so the J call may be wrong. The germline CDR1 and CDR2 sequences are DFQATT and SNEGSKA (reference sequence). The CDR3 runs to 14 residues. The CDR3 nucleotides are TGCAGTGCCGTCTTTTTGAGGGGCGAACTCGAGCAGTTCTTC. Its protein product is CSAVFLRGELEQFF.

This clonotype was seen ten or more times. The rearrangement joins TRBV12-3 or TRBV12-4 to TRBJ1-4; D is ambiguous. This CDR3 has 12 amino acids. The V and J ends lost 3 bases and 8 bases respectively, with 7 bases between them. The CDR3 loop is CASSFDGEKLFF. The CDR3 DNA reads as TGTGCCAGCAGTTTCGATGGGGAAAAACTGTTTTTT.

About this clonotype: Without the conserved terminal phenylalanine or tryptophan, this CDR3 likely stems from a read error. It is unclear where the CDR3 begins or ends on the DNA, so no DNA is shown, and the CDR3 is as TCRdb lists it. The chain has TRBV24-1 and TRBJ2-3; the listed D gene, TRBD1, was not tested against the DNA. The CDR3 comprises 17 residues, both ends counted. Germline V lookup: CDR1 KGHDR, CDR2 SFDVKD. The CDR3 loop is CATSDNQGDIYGYTFGS.

Regarding this clonotype: The conserved phenylalanine or tryptophan is not found at the CDR3 terminus, so this likely reflects a read error. The DNA is omitted, as the CDR3 cannot be located on it reliably, and the CDR3 follows TCRdb's listing. The chain links TRBV7-6 to TRBJ2-1. The CDR3 is 15 amino acids long, termini counted. Germline assignment: CDR1 SGHVS and CDR2 FNYEAQ. The CDR3 sequence: CASSAFLGYGYTFGS.

The rearrangement links TRBV7-3 to TRBJ2-7; no clear D gene. Germline V gives CDR1 SGHTA, CDR2 FQGTGA. There are 14 residues in the CDR3. V was pared by 0 bases and J by 2 bases, with 8 bases between. The CDR3 sequence is CASSLTGSPYEQYF. CDR3 bases: TGTGCCAGCAGCTTAACGGGTTCCCCCTACGAGCAGTACTTC.

The chain's CDR3 is CSARDLDGDRNGYTF. DNA for the CDR3: TGCAGTGCTAGAGATTTGGATGGGGACAGGAATGGCTACACCTTC. The V and J genes are TRBV20-1 and TRBJ1-2, with 8 bases matching TRBD1. V gave up 0 bases and J gave up 6 bases; unmatched junction bases: 9. From germline, CDR1 is DFQATT and CDR2 SNEGSKA (reference sequence). The CDR3 has 15 amino acids.

Ten or more counts support this clonotype. A much larger clone is a single base away; this may be a read error. The chain is built from TRBV7-2 and TRBJ2-1; 7 bases match TRBD1. The J call is in doubt because the DNA end fits TRBJ2-7 better. There are 16 residues in the CDR3. Germline V CDR1 and CDR2: SGHTA, FQGNSA. The CDR3 sequence is CASSLARTGQSDEQYF. Here the CDR3 DNA reads TGTGCCAGCAGCTTAGCACGGACAGGCCAGAGCGATGAGCAGTACTTC.

This clonotype was seen only a few times. Lacking the conserved final phenylalanine or tryptophan, this CDR3 likely reflects a read error. Because the CDR3's place on the DNA is in doubt, the DNA is left out and the CDR3 is given as listed by TCRdb. The chain couples TRBV7-8 to TRBJ2-7; TRBD1, as called in the table, went unchecked against the DNA. Germline V lookup: CDR1 SGHVS, CDR2 FQNEAQ. The CDR3 has 8 residues if both end residues are counted. The CDR3 sequence: CASSLVGG.

For this clonotype: A much larger clone differs by one base, so this may be a read error. This chain links TRBV7-6 with TRBJ2-3; tentatively, D is TRBD1 (6 bases). Gene TRBJ1-1 matches the end of the DNA better, so the J call may be wrong. This CDR3 has 13 residues. Germline CDR1 reads SGHVS; CDR2 reads FNYEAQ. The CDR3 loop reads CASSLTGNTEAFF. The CDR3 region has the DNA TGTGCCAGCAGCTTGACAGGGAACACTGAAGCTTTCTTT.

On this clonotype itself: This CDR3 is missing its conserved last phenylalanine or tryptophan, likely due to a read error. Because the CDR3's place on the DNA is in doubt, the DNA is left out and the CDR3 is given as listed by TCRdb. This sequence joins TRBV28 and TRBJ2-5; the table's D call, TRBD2, was not checked against the DNA. Germline CDR1 is MDHEN and CDR2 is SYDVKM. The CDR3 totals 17 residues, both ends included. CDR3 residues: CASSFGWNFNSPLHFGA.

This clonotype is medium-sized. This chain connects TRBV7-2 to TRBJ2-1, with D maybe TRBD2 (5 bases). V was clipped by 6 bases and J by 4 bases, with 10 bases between them. The CDR3 runs to 13 residues. Germline values: CDR1 SGHTA, CDR2 FQGNSA. As DNA, the CDR3 is TGTGCCAGCAGGCGGGCGCTATACAATGAGCAGTTCTTC. It translates to CASRRALYNEQFF.

This clonotype appeared many times. This may be a read error: a much more frequent sequence differs by one nucleotide. CDR3 in amino acids: CASSPRTSGGARGNEQYF. The CDR3 DNA is TGTGCCAGCAGCCCCCGGACTAGCGGGGGGGCAAGAGGCAATGAGCAGTACTTC. The chain has TRBV7-2 and TRBJ2-7; TRBD2 aligns across 15 bases. After removal of 5 bases from V and 7 bases from J, the junction contained 15 bases not matched to a gene. The CDR3 runs 18 residues. Germline CDR1 SGHTA, CDR2 FQGNSA.

This clonotype came up a few times. CDR3 DNA: TGTGCCAGCAGTTGGACTAGCGGGGGCTACGAGCAGTTCTTC. Translated, it gives CASSWTSGGYEQFF. The chain employs TRBV12-3 or TRBV12-4 and TRBJ2-1; TRBD2 matches 13 bases. J gave up 10 bases and V 4 bases, and 4 bases lay outside the gene matches. The length of the CDR3 is 14 residues.